The following is a TCR beta chain sequence with its context. The antigen remains unidentified. This sample was included in a study of T cell responses to AZD1222 COVID-19 vaccine. Overall study results and limits: Donors were chiefly white British, with a greater number of females, and clonal diversity was perhaps underestimated. Reports indicate that nearly half of spike-specific TCRs are directed at unmutated variant regions. At study baseline, merely five or six AZD1222 recipients were seropositive.

Some second doses came at about 4 weeks and others at about 12 weeks; these were pooled. Some clones are missing from TCRdb's copy, which holds only in-frame ones; the method was immunoSEQ multiplex PCR. The data contain approximately 210,000 clones, roughly nine tenths of them seen just once; the ten biggest clones take up 3.4%. Per germline, CDR1 SGHAT and CDR2 FQNNGV. The J segment lost 6 bases and the V segment lost 1 base, leaving 4 bases of the junction unmatched. CDR3 size: 15 residues. The V call is TRBV11-2, the J call TRBJ2-2; 8 bases match TRBD2. The sequencing here drew on peripheral blood, taken 28 days after the second AZD1222 dose. This sequence originates from an adult who received the AZD1222 COVID-19 vaccine. The CDR3 reads CASSLGGLAAGELFF. The CDR3 DNA is TGTGCCAGCAGCTTAGGAGGACTAGCAGCCGGGGAGCTGTTTTTT.